The present T cell receptor (beta chain) was sequenced within a study of OX40 agonist ivuxolimab in advanced cancers. Assay: immunoSEQ multiplex PCR; the TCRdb copy retains only in-frame clones and omits some. The data show roughly 41,000 clones, with about 85% seen just once and around 2.4% held by the top ten. With 7 bases clipped from V and 7 bases from J, the junction kept 8 bases outside the gene matches. The CDR3 consists of 15 residues. Germline lookup yields CDR1 SNHLY and CDR2 FYNNEI. This chain joins TRBV2 and TRBJ2-2; 11 bases are a match to TRBD2. Sequencing was performed on CD4+ or CD8+ T cells sorted from blood, taken in a trial of the OX40 agonist ivuxolimab. The sequence derives from an adult with an advanced solid tumor such as melanoma, head and neck, liver or kidney cancer. This chain's CDR3 is CASTGSGGAIGELFF. The CDR3 nucleotides are TGTGCCAGCACCGGTAGCGGGGGGGCCATCGGGGAGCTGTTTTTT.